This T cell receptor (beta chain) was sequenced for a study of T cell responses to AZD1222 COVID-19 vaccine. This table comes from immunoSEQ multiplex PCR, and its TCRdb copy is limited to in-frame clones, with some not included. The sample has approximately 200,000 clones, about 89% seen once; the top ten hold approximately 3.4%. The V end was cut by 2 bases, the J end by 0 bases, with 11 bases between. CDR1 is MNHEY, CDR2 SVGAGI, per germline. The CDR3 loop spans 15 amino acids. V gene TRBV6-5 combines with J gene TRBJ2-7; D is unclear. This receptor was identified in an adult who received the AZD1222 COVID-19 vaccine. Specimen: peripheral blood, collected 28 days after the second AZD1222 dose. In DNA form, the CDR3 reads TGTGCCAGCAGTTACGGGCAGAGAAGCTCCTACGAGCAGTACTTC. Amino acids: CASSYGQRSSYEQYF.